Presented here are 29 T cell receptor beta chains from one specimen sequenced in a study of blood T cell repertoires in COVID-19. Using immunoSEQ multiplex PCR, the repertoire was profiled, and TCRdb retains in-frame clones only, with some absent. The sample holds fewer than 150,000 clones, 70% to 90% seen once. Sequences were obtained from peripheral blood. These receptors were obtained from a woman aged 50 to 65 with acute or convalescent COVID-19.

This rearrangement joins TRBV6-6 to TRBJ2-1; no clear D gene. V lost 0 bases to trimming and J lost 11 bases, with 8 bases between them. Looked up from germline, CDR1 is MNHNY and CDR2 is SVGAGI (reference sequence). This CDR3 region has 12 residues. The CDR3 DNA follows: TGTGCCAGCAGTTACTCGAACAGTCAGCAGTTCTTC. It encodes CASSYSNSQQFF.

The rearrangement links TRBV6-2 or TRBV6-3 to TRBJ1-2; 8 bases agree with TRBD1. Germline assignment: CDR1 MNHEY and CDR2 SVGEGT. V was pared by 2 bases and J by 6 bases, with 8 bases of the junction left unmatched. The CDR3 is 15 residues long. The CDR3 is CASSYLWTGSNGYTF. The CDR3 coding sequence is TGTGCCAGCAGTTACCTTTGGACAGGGTCGAATGGCTACACCTTC.

The chain combines TRBV5-4 with TRBJ2-3, with D possibly matching TRBD2 (6 bases). V was trimmed by 2 bases and J by 0 bases, leaving 10 bases between them. From germline, CDR1 is SGHNT and CDR2 YYREEE (reference sequence). The CDR3 is 15 amino acids. DNA of the CDR3: TGTGCCAGCAGCTTCCCGGAGGGTAGCACAGATACGCAGTATTTT. Amino acid sequence: CASSFPEGSTDTQYF.

The chain carries TRBV7-2 and TRBJ1-4; no clear D. The germline V gene encodes CDR1 SGHTA and CDR2 FQGNSA. CDR3 length equals 16 residues. Trimming took off 5 bases at V and 2 bases at J, with 15 bases between the two ends. CDR3 loop: CASSPRPFSTNEKLFF. CDR3 nucleotide sequence: TGTGCCAGCAGCCCGAGGCCATTTTCGACTAATGAAAAACTGTTTTTT.

This chain uses TRBV11-3 with TRBJ1-1; no reliable D call. Germline V gene lookup returns CDR1 SGHNT and CDR2 YENEEA. The CDR3 sequence is 16 residues long. V gave up 5 bases and J gave up 0 bases, with 16 bases separating them. This CDR3 is CASSAGFRRMNTEAFF. CDR3 coding DNA: TGTGCCAGCAGCGCGGGTTTTCGGCGGATGAACACTGAAGCTTTCTTT.

V and J are TRBV3-1 (or the pseudogene TRBV3-2) and TRBJ2-7; D gene ambiguous. The V gene's germline CDR1 is LGHDT and CDR2 YNNKEL (reference sequence). The CDR3 has 12 amino acids. V lost 2 bases to trimming and J lost 7 bases, with 9 bases between them. The CDR3 here is CASSQSMSEQYF. CDR3 DNA sequence: TGTGCCAGCAGCCAATCAATGAGTGAGCAGTACTTC.

This chain uses TRBV7-6 with TRBJ2-7; TRBD1 might be the D (5 bases). This CDR3 has 15 amino acids. The V gene's germline CDR1 is SGHVS and CDR2 FNYEAQ. V dropped 2 bases and J dropped 0 bases, with 11 bases sitting between them. The chain's CDR3 is CASSLSQGTSYEQYF. CDR3 sequence (DNA): TGTGCCAGCAGCTTATCGCAGGGAACCTCCTACGAGCAGTACTTC.

This chain connects TRBV18 to TRBJ1-5; no clear D. The V end lost 6 bases, the J end lost 0 bases, and 9 bases lay between the germline ends. CDR3 length: 14 amino acids. From germline, CDR1 is KGHSH and CDR2 LQKENI. The CDR3 DNA reads as TGTGCCAGCTCTCCCACTGATAGCAATCAGCCCCAGCATTTT. Its translation is CASSPTDSNQPQHF.

The V call is TRBV29-1, the J call TRBJ1-2; a possible D gene is TRBD1 (5 bases). The CDR3 length is 12 residues. Trimming removed 4 bases at V and 2 bases at J, with 8 bases between. Germline CDR1 is SQVTM and CDR2 is ANQGSEA. DNA of the CDR3: TGCAGCGTTGGTTGGGGCAACTATGGCTACACCTTC. It translates to CSVGWGNYGYTF. Full variable domain (rest looked up from reference TRBV29-1 and TRBJ1-2): SAVISQKPSRDICQRGTSLTIQCQVDSQVTMMFWYRQQPGQSLTLIATANQGSEATYESGFVIDKFPISRPNLTFSTLTVSNMSPEDSSIYLCSVGWGNYGYTFGSGTRLTVV.

The chain uses TRBV7-3 and TRBJ1-1, with D unresolved. V lost 1 base, J lost 0 bases, and 6 bases lay in between. The CDR3 contains 14 residues. Germline CDR1 and CDR2: SGHTA and FQGTGA. The CDR3 nucleotides are TGTGCCAGCAGCTTAATGGCCCTGAACACTGAAGCTTTCTTT. Its translation is CASSLMALNTEAFF.

V usage is TRBV19 and J usage is TRBJ2-1; 12 bases are a match to TRBD1. The CDR3 sequence is 18 residues long. Germline CDR1 and CDR2: LNHDA and SQIVND (reference sequence). V shed 3 bases and J 7 bases; nucleotides not matched to a gene: 13. This CDR3 reads CASSMGQGAEGWTNEQFF. In nucleotides, the CDR3 is TGTGCCAGTAGTATGGGACAGGGGGCGGAAGGCTGGACAAATGAGCAGTTCTTC.

The chain joins TRBV6-5 to TRBJ1-1; the D gene is possibly TRBD1 (5 bases). V lost 5 bases to trimming and J lost 5 bases, with 15 bases between them. The CDR3 sequence is 14 residues long. Germline-derived CDR1 and CDR2 are MNHEY and SVGAGI. CDR3 in amino acids: CASSNRGGGTEAFF. The CDR3 DNA sequence: TGTGCCAGCAGTAACCGGGGGGGAGGGACTGAAGCTTTCTTT.

The chain employs TRBV12-3 or TRBV12-4 and TRBJ1-2; D gene uncertain. The V gene lost 2 bases and the J gene lost 7 bases, with 11 bases spanning the gap. CDR3 length: 13 amino acids. In nucleotides, the CDR3 is TGTGCCAGCAGTTTAAGGCAGGTTGGTGGCTACACCTTC. Amino acid sequence: CASSLRQVGGYTF.

The rearrangement uses TRBV4-1 and TRBJ2-1; unclear D gene. Trimming pared 1 base from V and 6 bases from J, leaving 7 bases between. This CDR3 has 13 amino acids. The germline CDR1 and CDR2 sequences are MGHRA and YSYEKL. CDR3 in amino acids: CASSQGPLNEQFF. DNA for the CDR3: TGCGCCAGCAGCCAAGGGCCGCTCAATGAGCAGTTCTTC.

CDR3 DNA: TGTGCCAGTAGTATCCGGCAGGGAGGGAGAGGCTACACCTTC. Amino acid sequence: CASSIRQGGRGYTF. The chain recombines TRBV19 with TRBJ1-2; possible D gene TRBD1, 5 bases. CDR1 and CDR2 from the germline V gene are LNHDA and SQIVND (reference sequence). The CDR3 extends over 14 amino acids. V shed 3 bases and J shed 8 bases, with 16 bases lying between them.

This clone showed up just once. V usage is TRBV19 and J usage is TRBJ1-1; D perhaps matches TRBD1 (6 bases). The CDR3 runs to 13 residues. The V end was cut by 5 bases, the J end by 5 bases, with 12 bases between. CDR1 and CDR2 from the germline V gene are LNHDA and SQIVND (reference sequence). CDR3: CASSSRGGTEAFF. CDR3 DNA sequence: TGTGCCAGTAGTTCCAGGGGTGGGACTGAAGCTTTCTTT.

This clone was observed once. CDR3 region: CASSHLDRGYEQYF. The CDR3 DNA reads as TGTGCCAGCAGCCATCTAGACAGGGGCTACGAGCAGTACTTC. The chain has TRBV3-1 (or the pseudogene TRBV3-2) and TRBJ2-7; TRBD1 agrees at 8 bases. This CDR3 contains 14 residues. Germline values: CDR1 LGHDT, CDR2 YNNKEL (reference sequence). The V segment lost 3 bases and the J segment 3 bases; nucleotides outside the gene matches: 4.

The chain joins TRBV5-6 to TRBJ1-2; D possibly corresponds to TRBD1 (5 bases). The germline V gene encodes CDR1 SGHDT and CDR2 YYEEEE. This CDR3 comprises 13 residues. Between the trimmed V and J ends, which lost 4 bases and 5 bases, there was a span of 12 bases. The CDR3, as DNA: TGTGCCAGCAGCACGGCAGGGCAATATGGCTACACCTTC. This gives the protein CASSTAGQYGYTF.

V gene TRBV7-6 combines with J gene TRBJ2-1; the D gene is possibly TRBD1 (5 bases). From germline, CDR1 is SGHVS and CDR2 FNYEAQ. The CDR3 consists of 14 residues. V was clipped by 3 bases and J by 1 base, with 7 bases between them. The CDR3 region is CASSFSGSYNEQFF. Here the CDR3 DNA reads TGTGCCAGCAGCTTTTCAGGGTCCTACAATGAGCAGTTCTTC.

Only a few counts were recorded for this clone. The V and J genes are TRBV12-3 or TRBV12-4 and TRBJ1-1, with unresolved D. The CDR3 extends over 11 amino acids. V was clipped by 2 bases and J by 7 bases, with 5 bases between them. The CDR3 loop is CASSLRSEAFF. In DNA, the CDR3 is TGTGCCAGCAGTTTAAGGAGTGAAGCTTTCTTT.

The chain has TRBV28 and TRBJ2-7; D not resolved. V lost 4 bases, J lost 9 bases, and 13 bases lay in between. The CDR3 is 12 residues long. Germline values: CDR1 MDHEN, CDR2 SYDVKM. The CDR3 here is CASSSLTPGQYF. CDR3 DNA: TGTGCCAGCAGTTCCCTTACTCCTGGGCAGTACTTC.

The V gene is TRBV5-1, the J gene TRBJ1-1; perhaps TRBD1 as D (5 bases). The CDR3 length is 13 residues. The V gene lost 3 bases and the J gene lost 4 bases, with 10 bases spanning the gap. Per germline, CDR1 SGHRS and CDR2 YFSETQ. This CDR3 reads CASSSTVGTEAFF. As DNA, the CDR3 is TGCGCCAGCAGCTCGACAGTTGGCACTGAAGCTTTCTTT.

The chain joins TRBV10-3 to TRBJ1-5; 8 bases agree with TRBD1. Trimming removed 0 bases from V and 0 bases from J; junction bases left unmatched: 4. The CDR3 has 17 residues. In germline, CDR1 is ENHRY, CDR2 SYGVKD. CDR3 sequence reads: CAISESTGQASNQPQHF. The CDR3 coding sequence is TGTGCCATCAGTGAGTCGACGGGACAGGCTAGCAATCAGCCCCAGCATTTT.

This sequence joins TRBV28 and TRBJ1-1, with a tentative D call TRBD1 (6 bases). The CDR3 consists of 14 residues. V lost 6 bases and J 7 bases, leaving 18 bases between the germline ends. Germline V CDR1 and CDR2: MDHEN, SYDVKM. The CDR3 bases are TGTGCCAGCAGCTCCGGACAGCCTTCCGTTGAAGCTTTCTTT. Protein product: CASSSGQPSVEAFF. Full variable domain (rest looked up from reference TRBV28 and TRBJ1-1): DVKVTQSSRYLVKRTGEKVFLECVQDMDHENMFWYRQDPGLGLRLIYFSYDVKMKEKGDIPEGYSVSREKKERFSLILESASTNQTSMYLCASSSGQPSVEAFFGQGTRLTVV.

The table lists this clone with a count of one. The gene calls are TRBV27 and TRBJ2-7; 8 positions match TRBD1. From germline, CDR1 is MNHEY and CDR2 SMNVEV (reference sequence). The junction had 7 bases not matched to a gene; V was cut back by 6 bases and J by 0 bases. The CDR3 extends over 15 amino acids. The CDR3 sequence is CASSKGQGSSYEQYF. The CDR3 DNA reads as TGTGCCAGCAGCAAAGGACAGGGTAGCTCCTACGAGCAGTACTTC.

The genes are TRBV5-1 and TRBJ1-6; the D is unclear. In germline, CDR1 is SGHRS, CDR2 YFSETQ. The length of the CDR3 is 15 residues. V was trimmed by 0 bases and J by 5 bases, leaving 9 bases between them. CDR3 loop: CASSLAAGNNSPLHF. The CDR3, as DNA: TGCGCCAGCAGCTTGGCCGCGGGAAATAATTCACCCCTCCACTTT.

This chain connects TRBV7-9 to TRBJ1-1, with 7 bases that match TRBD1. Trimming took 5 bases from V and 2 from J; bases not matched to a gene: 5. Looked up from germline, CDR1 is SEHNR and CDR2 is FQNEAQ (reference sequence). CDR3 size: 14 residues. The CDR3 loop reads CASSTAGGNTEAFF. The CDR3 coding sequence is TGTGCCAGCAGCACTGCAGGGGGAAACACTGAAGCTTTCTTT.

The rearrangement links TRBV30 to TRBJ1-1; D is perhaps TRBD1 (6 bases). The CDR3 runs 15 residues. The V gene lost 2 bases and the J gene lost 5 bases, with 18 bases spanning the gap. CDR1 and CDR2 (germline): GTSNPN, SVGIG (reference sequence). Here the CDR3 reads CAWSPTGSLVTEAFF. The CDR3 nucleotides read TGTGCCTGGAGTCCAACAGGGAGTTTGGTTACTGAAGCTTTCTTT.

V and J are TRBV7-6 and TRBJ1-2, with 8 nucleotides matching TRBD1. The CDR3 consists of 15 residues. J was trimmed by 2 bases and V by 5 bases; bases with no gene match: 7. Germline assignment: CDR1 SGHVS and CDR2 FNYEAQ. The CDR3, as DNA: TGTGCCAGCAGCCCTCGACAGGGGATGAACTATGGCTACACCTTC. Protein sequence: CASSPRQGMNYGYTF.